This passage covers 14 T cell receptor beta chains from one sample sequenced in a study of shared clonotypes between healthy human individuals. The naive CD8 fraction comprised CD45RO-negative cells positively selected for CCR7 and excluded terminally differentiated effector memory CD45RA+ cells. TCRdb's copy holds only in-frame clones and misses some; the assay was immunoSEQ multiplex PCR. This repertoire shows around 2,000,000 clones, about 95% found once; its top ten account for 1.2%. The material sequenced was naive CD8+ T cells sorted from blood. The receptors were gathered from a man in his late teens or twenties in good health.

The chain recombines TRBV5-1 with TRBJ1-4, with a weak D call TRBD1 (5 bases). V was trimmed by 5 bases and J by 8 bases, leaving 16 bases between them. The CDR3 covers 14 residues. In germline, CDR1 is SGHRS, CDR2 YFSETQ. The CDR3 region has the DNA TGCGCCAGCAGGAATGGGGGGGAAGACGAAAAACTGTTTTTT. Its protein product is CASRNGGEDEKLFF.

As concerns this clone: Other nucleotide sequences in the sample specify the same CDR3. V and J are TRBV4-1 and TRBJ1-3; 8 bases match TRBD1. J gave up 4 bases and V 1 base, and 3 bases lay outside the gene matches. There are 15 residues in the CDR3. Germline assignment: CDR1 MGHRA and CDR2 YSYEKL. This CDR3 is CASSQGQGPGNTIYF. The CDR3 nucleotides read TGCGCCAGCAGCCAAGGACAGGGGCCGGGAAACACCATATATTTT.

The chain uses TRBV9 and TRBJ2-2, with D maybe TRBD2 (7 bases). V was cut by 3 bases and J by 3 bases, with 15 bases left in between. Germline values: CDR1 SGDLS, CDR2 YYNGEE. This CDR3 region has 16 residues. This chain's CDR3 is CASSEQGGADTGELFF. The CDR3 region has the DNA TGTGCCAGCAGCGAACAGGGAGGGGCGGACACCGGGGAGCTGTTTTTT.

V is TRBV13 and J is TRBJ2-7; no firm D call. Germline lookup yields CDR1 PRHDT and CDR2 FYEKMQ (reference sequence). The CDR3 is 13 amino acids. The ends were cut back, 0 bases at V and 6 bases at J, with 9 bases in the middle. The DNA for the CDR3 is TGTGCCAGCAGCTTAGGAGGCCGAGGCGAGCAGTACTTC. This gives the protein CASSLGGRGEQYF.

Turning to this clone: The same CDR3 is also encoded by other DNA sequences in this sample. The V call is TRBV27, the J call TRBJ2-7; D ambiguous. There are 13 residues in the CDR3. Trimming took 4 bases from V and 3 from J, leaving 10 bases between them. Per the germline V gene, CDR1 is MNHEY and CDR2 is SMNVEV (reference sequence). This CDR3 reads CASSSTGSYEQYF. The CDR3 coding sequence is TGTGCCAGCAGTTCTACCGGTAGCTACGAGCAGTACTTC.

The chain couples TRBV5-5 to TRBJ1-3; 9 nucleotides line up with TRBD1. CDR1 SGHKS and CDR2 YYEKEE come from the germline V gene (reference sequence). V shed 2 bases and J 1 base; nucleotides not matched to a gene: 7. The CDR3 has 17 amino acids. This CDR3 is CASSLLRQGGSGNTIYF. The CDR3 DNA is TGTGCCAGCAGCTTACTACGACAGGGGGGTTCTGGAAACACCATATATTTT.

The chain couples TRBV7-9 to TRBJ1-2; D is unresolved. The germline V gene has CDR1 SEHNR and CDR2 FQNEAQ (reference sequence). V lost 5 bases, J lost 1 base, and 14 bases lay in between. This CDR3 has 15 residues. Here the CDR3 reads CASSAGEALNYGYTF. CDR3 nucleotide sequence: TGTGCCAGCAGCGCCGGGGAAGCCCTTAACTATGGCTACACCTTC.

The rearrangement links TRBV29-1 to TRBJ2-3; D is possibly TRBD1 (6 bases). The germline V gene has CDR1 SQVTM and CDR2 ANQGSEA. V was shortened by 6 bases and J by 2 bases, with 12 bases between the two germline ends. This CDR3 contains 13 residues. The CDR3 is CSVIRGITDTQYF. CDR3 nucleotides: TGCAGCGTCATAAGGGGGATCACAGATACGCAGTATTTT.

V usage is TRBV5-6 and J usage is TRBJ2-3, with unresolved D. From germline, CDR1 is SGHDT and CDR2 YYEEEE. The CDR3 loop spans 15 amino acids. Between the trimmed V and J ends, which lost 2 bases and 0 bases, there was a span of 10 bases. DNA for the CDR3: TGTGCCAGCAGCTTAAGCAGTCTCAGCACAGATACGCAGTATTTT. As protein: CASSLSSLSTDTQYF. The entire variable domain, with the rest obtained from reference TRBV5-6 and TRBJ2-3, is as follows: DAGVTQSPTHLIKTRGQQVTLRCSPKSGHDTVSWYQQALGQGPQFIFQYYEEEERQRGNFPDRFSGHQFPNYSSELNVNALLLGDSALYLCASSLSSLSTDTQYFGPGTRLTVL.

The J gene is TRBJ2-7, the V gene TRBV6-6; 7 bases are shared with TRBD1. The germline gives CDR1 MNHNY, CDR2 SVGAGI (reference sequence). The V segment lost 6 bases and the J segment 5 bases; nucleotides outside the gene matches: 10. There are 14 residues in the CDR3. The CDR3 is CASSAGTAPHEQYF. The CDR3 bases are TGTGCCAGCAGCGCCGGGACAGCCCCCCACGAGCAGTACTTC.

The chain combines TRBV6-6 with TRBJ1-2, with TRBD1 identical over 7 bases. CDR1 and CDR2 from the germline V gene are MNHNY and SVGAGI (reference sequence). Trimming removed 2 bases from V and 6 bases from J; junction bases left unmatched: 6. This CDR3 region has 14 residues. CDR3 sequence reads: CASSYISGGDGYTF. CDR3 in DNA: TGTGCCAGCAGTTACATTTCAGGGGGGGATGGCTACACCTTC.

The chain couples TRBV7-2 to TRBJ1-1; 8 nucleotides line up with TRBD1. With 3 bases clipped from V and 1 base from J, the junction kept 4 bases outside the gene matches. CDR3 size: 15 residues. Germline lookup yields CDR1 SGHTA and CDR2 FQGNSA. The chain's CDR3 is CASSFRQGTNTEAFF. CDR3 coding DNA: TGTGCCAGCAGCTTCCGACAGGGGACGAACACTGAAGCTTTCTTT.

This CDR3 is CASSSPGVRHNEQFF. CDR3 coding DNA: TGTGCCAGCAGCTCGCCGGGGGTCCGCCACAATGAGCAGTTCTTC. This chain links TRBV7-9 with TRBJ2-1, with D perhaps matching TRBD2 (6 bases). The germline V gene encodes CDR1 SEHNR and CDR2 FQNEAQ (reference sequence). Trimming took off 4 bases at V and 5 bases at J, with 15 bases between the two ends. This CDR3 has 15 residues.

The chain uses TRBV28 and TRBJ2-7; 7 bases agree with TRBD2. The CDR3 is made up of 16 amino acids. Germline V gene sequence: CDR1 MDHEN, CDR2 SYDVKM. Trimming cost V 7 bases and J 5 bases; bases outside gene matches: 17. CDR3 coding DNA: TGTGCCAGCACCGTTTTGATTACAGGAGCGGGAAACGAGCAGTACTTC. Residues: CASTVLITGAGNEQYF.